Listed below are T cell receptor beta chains from one sample, sequenced in a study of radiotherapy plus CTLA-4 blockade in lung cancer. Clones were sequenced by immunoSEQ multiplex PCR, and TCRdb holds only the in-frame ones, with some missing. Of about 73,000 clones in the sample, around nine tenths were seen once. The input for sequencing was peripheral blood, taken from a patient treated with radiotherapy plus ipilimumab. Every receptor here comes from a human donor with non-small cell lung cancer that progressed on radiotherapy plus ipilimumab. CDR3s leave out the opening cysteine and the closing phenylalanine or tryptophan. D genes are given only for firm matches.

D gene: -; V gene: TRBV6-1; J gene: TRBJ1-2; CDR3 protein: ASSVQEGWGYT
D gene: -; V gene: TRBV7-2; J gene: TRBJ1-2; CDR3 protein: ASSSDFGAYGYT
D gene: -; V gene: TRBV7-2; J gene: TRBJ1-5; CDR3 protein: ASSSTETNQPQH
D gene: -; V gene: TRBV9; J gene: TRBJ2-1; CDR3 protein: ASSRGLEKGEQF
D gene: -; V gene: TRBV28; J gene: TRBJ2-5; CDR3 protein: ASSRGFQETQY
D gene: TRBD2; V gene: TRBV5-4; J gene: TRBJ2-1; CDR3 protein: ASSLAYHLAGGGEQF
D gene: -; V gene: TRBV7-9; J gene: TRBJ1-4; CDR3 protein: ASSSTINEKLF
D gene: TRBD2; V gene: TRBV27; J gene: TRBJ2-7; CDR3 protein: ASSIAGGPGNEQY
D gene: TRBD1; V gene: TRBV6-6; J gene: TRBJ1-3; CDR3 protein: ASSYFFRGLGDTIY
D gene: -; V gene: TRBV9; J gene: TRBJ2-1; CDR3 protein: ASTYSGSSYNEQF
D gene: -; V gene: TRBV6-5; J gene: TRBJ2-5; CDR3 protein: ASSYSKGGRETQY
D gene: -; V gene: TRBV5-1; J gene: TRBJ2-1; CDR3 protein: ASSLGLESPYNEQF
D gene: TRBD1; V gene: TRBV9; J gene: TRBJ2-2; CDR3 protein: ASSPLTGAVGELF
D gene: -; V gene: TRBV2; J gene: TRBJ2-7; CDR3 protein: ASSRDWTYEQY
D gene: -; V gene: TRBV18; J gene: TRBJ2-5; CDR3 protein: ASSPPVGEETQY
D gene: -; V gene: TRBV7-2; J gene: TRBJ1-5; CDR3 protein: ASSLGQPQH